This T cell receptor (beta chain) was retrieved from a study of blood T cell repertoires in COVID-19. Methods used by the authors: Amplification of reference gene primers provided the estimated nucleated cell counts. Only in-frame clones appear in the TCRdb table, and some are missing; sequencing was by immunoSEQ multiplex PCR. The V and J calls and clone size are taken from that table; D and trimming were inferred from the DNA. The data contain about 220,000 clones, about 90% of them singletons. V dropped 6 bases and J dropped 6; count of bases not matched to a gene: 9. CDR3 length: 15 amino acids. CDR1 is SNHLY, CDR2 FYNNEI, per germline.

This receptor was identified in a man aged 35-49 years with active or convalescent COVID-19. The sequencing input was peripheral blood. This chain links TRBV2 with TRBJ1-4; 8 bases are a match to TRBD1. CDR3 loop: CASRHQGARDEKLFF. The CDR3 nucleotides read TGTGCCAGCAGGCACCAGGGGGCCAGGGATGAAAAACTGTTTTTT.